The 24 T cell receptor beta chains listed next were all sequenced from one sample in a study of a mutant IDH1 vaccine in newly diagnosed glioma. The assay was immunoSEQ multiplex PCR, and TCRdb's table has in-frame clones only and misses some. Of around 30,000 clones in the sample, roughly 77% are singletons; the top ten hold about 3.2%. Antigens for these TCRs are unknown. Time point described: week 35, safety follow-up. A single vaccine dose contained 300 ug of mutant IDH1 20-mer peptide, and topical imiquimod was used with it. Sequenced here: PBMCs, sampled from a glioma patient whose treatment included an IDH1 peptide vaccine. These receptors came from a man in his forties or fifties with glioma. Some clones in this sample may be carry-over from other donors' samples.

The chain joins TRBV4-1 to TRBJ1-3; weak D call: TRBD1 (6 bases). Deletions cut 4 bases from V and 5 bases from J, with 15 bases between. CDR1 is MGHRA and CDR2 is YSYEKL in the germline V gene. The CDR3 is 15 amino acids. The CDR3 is CASSPLTGSRNTIYF. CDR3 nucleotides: TGCGCCAGCAGCCCTCTGACAGGATCGAGAAACACCATATATTTT.

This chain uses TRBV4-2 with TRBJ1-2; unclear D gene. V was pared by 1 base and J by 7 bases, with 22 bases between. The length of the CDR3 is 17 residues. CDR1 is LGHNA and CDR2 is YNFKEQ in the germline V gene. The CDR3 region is CASSQGWVWAATSGYTF. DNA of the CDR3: TGTGCCAGCAGCCAAGGTTGGGTGTGGGCCGCGACCTCTGGCTACACCTTC.

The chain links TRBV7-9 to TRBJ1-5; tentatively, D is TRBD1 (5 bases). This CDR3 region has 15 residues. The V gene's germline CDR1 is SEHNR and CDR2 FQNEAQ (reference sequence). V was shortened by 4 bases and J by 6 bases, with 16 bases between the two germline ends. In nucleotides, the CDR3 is TGTGCCAGCAGCTCAGCCTCACAGGCGGCTCAGCCCCAGCATTTT. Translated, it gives CASSSASQAAQPQHF.

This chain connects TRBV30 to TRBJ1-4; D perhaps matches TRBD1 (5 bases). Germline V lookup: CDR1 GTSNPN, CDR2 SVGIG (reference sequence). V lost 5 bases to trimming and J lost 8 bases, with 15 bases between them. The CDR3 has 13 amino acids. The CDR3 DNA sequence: TGTGCCTGGGAGGGGTCGTTCGGCGAAAAACTGTTTTTT. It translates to CAWEGSFGEKLFF.

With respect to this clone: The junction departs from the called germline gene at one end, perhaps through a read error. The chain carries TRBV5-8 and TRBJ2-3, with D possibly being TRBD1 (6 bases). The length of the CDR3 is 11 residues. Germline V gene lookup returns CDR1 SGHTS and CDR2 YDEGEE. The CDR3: CASSLLDRWNF. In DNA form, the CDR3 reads TGTGCCAGCAGCTTGTTGGACAGATGGAATTTT.

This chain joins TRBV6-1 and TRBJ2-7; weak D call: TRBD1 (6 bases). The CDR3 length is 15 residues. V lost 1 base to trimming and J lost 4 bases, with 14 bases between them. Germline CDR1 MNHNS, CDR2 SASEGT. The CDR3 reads CASSEGAGAWYEQYF. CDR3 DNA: TGTGCCAGCAGTGAAGGAGCAGGGGCCTGGTACGAGCAGTACTTC.

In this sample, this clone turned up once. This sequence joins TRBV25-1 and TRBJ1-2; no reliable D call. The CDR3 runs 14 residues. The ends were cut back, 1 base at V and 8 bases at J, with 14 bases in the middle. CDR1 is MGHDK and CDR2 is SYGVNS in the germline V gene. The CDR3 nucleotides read TGTGCCAGCAGTGAATGGGGAGGGTCGGGGGGCTACACCTTC. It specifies CASSEWGGSGGYTF.

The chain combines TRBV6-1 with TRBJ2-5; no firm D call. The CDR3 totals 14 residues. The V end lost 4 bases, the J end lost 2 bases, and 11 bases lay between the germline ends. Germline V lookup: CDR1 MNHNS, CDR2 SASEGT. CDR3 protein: CASSVLGNQETQYF. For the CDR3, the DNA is TGTGCCAGCAGTGTTTTGGGGAATCAAGAGACCCAGTACTTC.

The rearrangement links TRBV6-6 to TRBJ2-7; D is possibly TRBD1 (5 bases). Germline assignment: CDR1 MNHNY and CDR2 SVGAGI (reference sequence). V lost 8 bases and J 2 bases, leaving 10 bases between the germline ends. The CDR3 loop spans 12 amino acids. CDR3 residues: CASGPGTYEQYF. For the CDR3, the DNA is TGTGCCAGCGGACCAGGGACCTACGAGCAGTACTTC.

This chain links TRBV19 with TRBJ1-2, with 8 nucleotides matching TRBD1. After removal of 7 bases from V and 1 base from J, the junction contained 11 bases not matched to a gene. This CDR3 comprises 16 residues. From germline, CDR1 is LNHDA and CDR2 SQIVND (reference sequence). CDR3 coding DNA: TGTGCCAGTATTCGGACAGGGTTGGGGGTTAACTATGGCTACACCTTC. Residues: CASIRTGLGVNYGYTF.

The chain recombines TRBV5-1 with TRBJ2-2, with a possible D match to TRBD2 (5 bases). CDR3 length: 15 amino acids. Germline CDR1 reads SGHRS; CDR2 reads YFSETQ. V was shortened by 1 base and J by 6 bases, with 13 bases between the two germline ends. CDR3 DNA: TGCGCCAGCAGCTTGAGGAACGGGGTGCCCGGGGAGCTGTTTTTT. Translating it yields CASSLRNGVPGELFF.

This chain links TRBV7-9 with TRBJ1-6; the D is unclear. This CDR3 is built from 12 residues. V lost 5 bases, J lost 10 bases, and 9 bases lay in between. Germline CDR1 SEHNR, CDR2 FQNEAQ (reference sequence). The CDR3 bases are TGTGCCAGCAGCCGGGGTGGCTCACCCCTCCACTTT. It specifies CASSRGGSPLHF. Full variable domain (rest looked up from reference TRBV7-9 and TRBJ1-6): DTGVSQNPRHKITKRGQNVTFRCDPISEHNRLYWYRQTLGQGPEFLTYFQNEAQLEKSRLLSDRFSAERPKGSFSTLEIQRTEQGDSAMYLCASSRGGSPLHFGNGTRLTVT.

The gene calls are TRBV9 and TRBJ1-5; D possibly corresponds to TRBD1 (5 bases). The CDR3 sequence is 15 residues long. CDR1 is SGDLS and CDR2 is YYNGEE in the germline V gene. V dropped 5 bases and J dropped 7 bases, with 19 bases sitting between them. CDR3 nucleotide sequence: TGTGCCAGCAGGAAAGGCCAGGGAAGGAACCAGCCCCAGCATTTT. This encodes CASRKGQGRNQPQHF.

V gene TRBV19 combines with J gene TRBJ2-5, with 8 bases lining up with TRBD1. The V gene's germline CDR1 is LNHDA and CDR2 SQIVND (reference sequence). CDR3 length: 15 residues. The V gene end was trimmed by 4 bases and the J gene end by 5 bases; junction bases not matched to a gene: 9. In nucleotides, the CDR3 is TGTGCCAGTAGTAAGGGGACAGGTGACGGGGAGACCCAGTACTTC. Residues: CASSKGTGDGETQYF.

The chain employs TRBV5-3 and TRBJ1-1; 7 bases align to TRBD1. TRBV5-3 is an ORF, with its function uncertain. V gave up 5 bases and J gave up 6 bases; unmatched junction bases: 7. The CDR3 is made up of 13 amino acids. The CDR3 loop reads CARRKDRDSEAFF. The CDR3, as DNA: TGTGCCAGAAGAAAAGACAGGGATTCTGAAGCTTTCTTT.

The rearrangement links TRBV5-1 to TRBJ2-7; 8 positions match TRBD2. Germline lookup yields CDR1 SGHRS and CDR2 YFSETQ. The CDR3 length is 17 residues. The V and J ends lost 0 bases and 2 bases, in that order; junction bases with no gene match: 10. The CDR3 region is CASSLGGSGNQAYEQYF. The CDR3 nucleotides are TGCGCCAGCAGCTTGGGTGGTAGCGGGAACCAAGCCTACGAGCAGTACTTC.

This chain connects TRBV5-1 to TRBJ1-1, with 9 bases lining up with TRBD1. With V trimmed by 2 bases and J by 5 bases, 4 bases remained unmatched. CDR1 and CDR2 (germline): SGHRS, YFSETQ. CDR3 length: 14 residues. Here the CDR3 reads CASSFGTGPTEAFF. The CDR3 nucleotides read TGCGCCAGCAGCTTTGGGACAGGGCCAACTGAAGCTTTCTTT. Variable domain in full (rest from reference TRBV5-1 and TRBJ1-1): KAGVTQTPRYLIKTRGQQVTLSCSPISGHRSVSWYQQTPGQGLQFLFEYFSETQRNKGNFPGRFSGRQFSNSRSEMNVSTLELGDSALYLCASSFGTGPTEAFFGQGTRLTVV.

Written as DNA, the CDR3 is TGTGCCACCCGCCGGGCAGGGGCGACAGATACGCAGTATTTT. Protein product: CATRRAGATDTQYF. The chain links TRBV6-5 to TRBJ2-3; tentative D call: TRBD1 (6 bases). The ends were cut back, 10 bases at V and 3 bases at J, with 17 bases in the middle. The CDR3 has 14 amino acids. Per germline, CDR1 MNHEY and CDR2 SVGAGI.

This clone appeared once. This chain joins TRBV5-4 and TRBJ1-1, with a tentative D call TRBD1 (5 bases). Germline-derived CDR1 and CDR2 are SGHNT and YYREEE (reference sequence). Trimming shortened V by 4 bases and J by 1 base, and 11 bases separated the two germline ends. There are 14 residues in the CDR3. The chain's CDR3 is CASSLLDRNTEAFF. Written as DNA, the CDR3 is TGTGCCAGCAGCCTCTTAGACAGGAACACTGAAGCTTTCTTT.

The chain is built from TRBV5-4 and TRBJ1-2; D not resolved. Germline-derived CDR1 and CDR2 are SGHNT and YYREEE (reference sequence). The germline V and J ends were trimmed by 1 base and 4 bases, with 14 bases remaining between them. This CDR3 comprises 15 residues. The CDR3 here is CASSLRTGVGYGYTF. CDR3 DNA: TGTGCCAGCAGCTTGCGAACGGGTGTTGGCTATGGCTACACCTTC. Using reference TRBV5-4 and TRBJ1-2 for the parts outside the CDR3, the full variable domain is ETGVTQSPTHLIKTRGQQVTLRCSSQSGHNTVSWYQQALGQGPQFIFQYYREEENGRGNFPPRFSGLQFPNYSSELNVNALELDDSALYLCASSLRTGVGYGYTFGSGTRLTVV.

In nucleotides, the CDR3 is TGTGCCAGCACCTTTACAGACTACGAGCAGTACTTC. Protein sequence: CASTFTDYEQYF. This chain connects TRBV11-2 to TRBJ2-7; D remains unclear. The germline CDR1 and CDR2 sequences are SGHAT and FQNNGV. The CDR3 has 12 amino acids. Deletions cut 7 bases from V and 3 bases from J, with 10 bases between.

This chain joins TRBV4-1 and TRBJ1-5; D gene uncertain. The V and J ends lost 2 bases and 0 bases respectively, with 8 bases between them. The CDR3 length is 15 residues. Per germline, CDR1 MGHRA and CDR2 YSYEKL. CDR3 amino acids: CASSQLGYSNQPQHF. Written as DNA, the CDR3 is TGCGCCAGCAGCCAATTAGGTTATAGCAATCAGCCCCAGCATTTT.

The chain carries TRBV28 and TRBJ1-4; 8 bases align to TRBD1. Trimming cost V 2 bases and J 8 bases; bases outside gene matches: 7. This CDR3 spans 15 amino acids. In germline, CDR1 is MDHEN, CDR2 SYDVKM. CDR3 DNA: TGTGCCAGCAGTTTAACCCGACAGGGGCTCGAAAAACTGTTTTTT. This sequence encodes CASSLTRQGLEKLFF.

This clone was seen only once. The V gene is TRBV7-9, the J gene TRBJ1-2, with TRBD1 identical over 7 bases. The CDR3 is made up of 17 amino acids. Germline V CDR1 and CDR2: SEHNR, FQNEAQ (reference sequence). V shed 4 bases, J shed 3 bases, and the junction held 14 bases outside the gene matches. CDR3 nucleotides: TGTGCCAGCAGCTCTTACGAGAGAACCACAGGGGACTATGGCTACACCTTC. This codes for CASSSYERTTGDYGYTF. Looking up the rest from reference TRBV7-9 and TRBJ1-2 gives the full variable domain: DTGVSQNPRHKITKRGQNVTFRCDPISEHNRLYWYRQTLGQGPEFLTYFQNEAQLEKSRLLSDRFSAERPKGSFSTLEIQRTEQGDSAMYLCASSSYERTTGDYGYTFGSGTRLTVV.